These T cell receptor beta chains were read from a single sample in a study of OX40 agonist ivuxolimab in advanced cancers. The method was immunoSEQ multiplex PCR; TCRdb's version includes in-frame clones alone and lacks a portion of them. The sample gives about 64,000 clones, 75% to 95% of which show up once; roughly 0.44% is in the top ten. The source material was CD4+ or CD8+ T cells sorted from blood, sampled in a trial of the OX40 agonist ivuxolimab. These receptors originate from an adult with an advanced solid tumor such as melanoma, head and neck, liver or kidney cancer. Both conserved end residues are part of each CDR3. D genes are given only for firm matches. The size entry is marked missing in some rows and otherwise reads once, few, many or a size class.

j_call | cdr3_length | clone_size | v_call | d_call | cdr3_nt | cdr3_aa
TRBJ1-1 | 13 | - | TRBV7-9 | - | TGTGCCAGCAGCTCCTCCAGGGTTTCAGGAGCTTTCTTT | CASSSSRVSGAFF
TRBJ1-2 | 15 | - | TRBV7-9 | - | TGTGCCAGCAGCTTAGTTGACCGTGGTAACTATGGCTACACCTTC | CASSLVDRGNYGYTF
TRBJ2-7 | 15 | - | TRBV5-4 | TRBD1 | TGTGCCAGCAGCTTGTCTGGGACAGGGGTCTACGAGCAGTACTTC | CASSLSGTGVYEQYF
TRBJ2-2 | 15 | - | TRBV30 | - | TGTGCCTGGAGTGTATTGCAGGGATTAGGCGGGGAGCTGTTTTTT | CAWSVLQGLGGELFF
TRBJ2-7 | 16 | once | TRBV4-1 | TRBD2 | TGCGCCAGCAGCCAACCCGGGACTAGCGGGCTCTACGAGCAGTACTTC | CASSQPGTSGLYEQYF
TRBJ2-7 | 15 | - | TRBV27 | - | TGTGCCAGCAGTTTAACTCCGGCCGGGAACTACGAGCAGTACTTC | CASSLTPAGNYEQYF
TRBJ2-7 | 11 | - | TRBV20-1 | - | TGCAGTGCTAGAGATGCGGACCGGCAGTACTTC | CSARDADRQYF
TRBJ2-7 | 14 | - | TRBV2 | - | TGTGCCAGCAAATACCGGGACACGAAAAACGAGCAGTACTTC | CASKYRDTKNEQYF
TRBJ2-2 | 15 | - | TRBV7-9 | - | TGTGCCAGCAGCCCTAGGACTGCGAACACCGGGGAGCTGTTTTTT | CASSPRTANTGELFF
TRBJ2-2 | 14 | - | TRBV6-1 | - | TGTGCCAGCACCCACAGGGGGGGCACCGGGGAGCTGTTTTTT | CASTHRGGTGELFF
TRBJ2-2 | 13 | - | TRBV6-6 | - | TGTGCCAGCAGTTCCGCGTCCACAGGGGAGCTGTTTTTT | CASSSASTGELFF
TRBJ2-7 | 11 | - | TRBV13 | - | TGTGCCAGCAGCTATAGCTACGAGCAGTACTTC | CASSYSYEQYF
TRBJ2-5 | 17 | - | TRBV4-1 | TRBD1 | TGCGCCAGCAGCCCTCAAGATGGGACAGGGGGCTTGGAGACCCAGTACTTC | CASSPQDGTGGLETQYF
TRBJ1-2 | 13 | - | TRBV19 | - | TGTGCCAGTTATACATCTCGGGCTTATGGCTACACCTTC | CASYTSRAYGYTF
TRBJ1-3 | 15 | - | TRBV11-2 | - | TGTGCCAGCAGCTCGGCTAGGGAGACTGGAAACACCATATATTTT | CASSSARETGNTIYF
TRBJ2-1 | 15 | - | TRBV2 | TRBD2 | TGTGCCAGCAGTGGGGGTGTGCGGGAGGGCAATGAGCAGTTCTTC | CASSGGVREGNEQFF
TRBJ1-3 | 16 | - | TRBV11-3 | - | TGTGCCAGCAGCTTAGATCCGAACTTCTCTGGAAACACCATATATTTT | CASSLDPNFSGNTIYF
TRBJ1-1 | 14 | few | TRBV5-4 | - | TGTGCCAGCAGCTTGTCTGGCGGGAGAACTGAAGCTTTCTTT | CASSLSGGRTEAFF
TRBJ2-1 | 14 | - | TRBV19 | - | TGTGCCAGTAGTTTGTCATCGTCCTACAATGAGCAGTTCTTC | CASSLSSSYNEQFF
TRBJ1-6 | 14 | - | TRBV5-1 | - | TGCGCCAGCAGCATCAGGGCCACTAATTCACCCCTCCACTTT | CASSIRATNSPLHF
TRBJ2-1 | 15 | - | TRBV2 | TRBD2 | TGTGCCAGCAGTTATATAGCGGGAGTGAATAATGAGCAGTTCTTC | CASSYIAGVNNEQFF
TRBJ2-3 | 16 | - | TRBV10-1 | TRBD2 | TGCGCCAGCAGTGAAGGGACTAGCGGTGCAGGAGATACGCAGTATTTT | CASSEGTSGAGDTQYF
TRBJ2-1 | 15 | few | TRBV5-8 | - | TGTGCCAGCAGCTTGGGATGGGGGCCCTACAATGAGCAGTTCTTC | CASSLGWGPYNEQFF
TRBJ2-1 | 16 | - | TRBV4-3 | TRBD2 | TGCGCCAGCAGCCAAGATTTGATGCTAGCGGGAAATGAGCAGTTCTTC | CASSQDLMLAGNEQFF
TRBJ2-2 | 15 | - | TRBV7-2 | - | TGTGCCAGCAGCTTCGGGACACGGGGGACCGGGGAGCTGTTTTTT | CASSFGTRGTGELFF
TRBJ2-4 | 13 | - | TRBV18 | - | TGTGCCAGCTCACCAGGGGCCAAAAACATTCAGTACTTC | CASSPGAKNIQYF
TRBJ2-3 | 16 | - | TRBV9 | TRBD2 | TGTGCCAGCAGCGCCGGACTAGCGGGGGGCACAGATACGCAGTATTTT | CASSAGLAGGTDTQYF
TRBJ1-1 | 14 | - | TRBV6-6 | TRBD1 | TGTGCCAGCAGTTACAACAGGGGGAACACTGAAGCTTTCTTT | CASSYNRGNTEAFF
TRBJ2-7 | 18 | - | TRBV30 | TRBD2 | TGTGCCTGGAGTGTAAGAACTAGCGGGAGGCCAACCTCCTACGAGCAGTACTTC | CAWSVRTSGRPTSYEQYF
TRBJ1-4 | 15 | - | TRBV14 | TRBD1 | TGTGCCAGCAGTGGACAGGCTGTAACTAATGAAAAACTGTTTTTT | CASSGQAVTNEKLFF
TRBJ1-3 | 13 | - | TRBV7-9 | - | TGTGCCAGCAGCTTGGTCTCTGGAAACACCATATATTTT | CASSLVSGNTIYF
TRBJ1-5 | 15 | - | TRBV6-6 | - | TGTGCCAGCAGTTACATGGAAGGGTCAAATCAGCCCCAGCATTTT | CASSYMEGSNQPQHF